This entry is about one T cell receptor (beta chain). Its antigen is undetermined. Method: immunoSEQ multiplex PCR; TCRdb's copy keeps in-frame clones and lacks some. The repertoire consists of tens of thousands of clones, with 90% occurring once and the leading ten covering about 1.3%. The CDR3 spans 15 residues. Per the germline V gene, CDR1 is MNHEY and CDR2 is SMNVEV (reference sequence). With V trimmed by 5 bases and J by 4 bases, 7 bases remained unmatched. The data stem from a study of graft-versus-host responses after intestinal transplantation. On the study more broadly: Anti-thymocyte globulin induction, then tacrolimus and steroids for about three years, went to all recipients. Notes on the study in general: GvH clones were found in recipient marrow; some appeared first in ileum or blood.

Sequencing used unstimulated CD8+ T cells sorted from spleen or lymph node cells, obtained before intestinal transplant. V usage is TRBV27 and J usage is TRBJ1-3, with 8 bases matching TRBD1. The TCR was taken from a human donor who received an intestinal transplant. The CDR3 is CASSPGQGWGNTIYF. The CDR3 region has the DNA TGTGCCAGCAGTCCTGGACAGGGTTGGGGAAACACCATATATTTT.